The entry below gives a single T cell receptor beta chain sequence along with its context. The CDR3 has 16 residues. V was trimmed by 0 bases and J by 7 bases, leaving 19 bases between them. Germline V gene sequence: CDR1 MNHEY, CDR2 SVGAGI. The sample is drawn from a study of control samples from healthy donors and cancer patients. Libraries were prepared by immunoSEQ multiplex PCR; TCRdb keeps only in-frame clonotypes and omits some of them. Of roughly 86,000 clones in the sample, 90% were seen once. The J gene is TRBJ2-7, the V gene TRBV6-5, with D perhaps matching TRBD1 or TRBD2 (5 bases each). Sequences were obtained from blood. The clonotype was recovered from a woman aged 18-29 years in good health. The CDR3 loop reads CASSYSPETGRGEQYF. DNA of the CDR3: TGTGCCAGCAGTTACTCGCCTGAGACGGGACGCGGGGAGCAGTACTTC.